This T cell receptor beta chain originates from a study of blood T cell repertoires in COVID-19. At the level of the study: Both acute and convalescent COVID-19 samples were obtained from the United States, Italy and Spain.

Repertoires were generated with immunoSEQ multiplex PCR, while TCRdb's copy carries only in-frame clones and drops some. The table lists under 350,000 clones, 80% to 90% of them singletons. Germline V gene data show CDR1 as SGDLS and CDR2 as YYNGEE. V was pared by 0 bases and J by 3 bases, with 12 bases between. The CDR3 runs to 15 residues. The rearrangement links TRBV9 to TRBJ1-1; D ambiguous. The receptor was isolated from a man aged 35 to 55 with acute or convalescent COVID-19. Sequenced input: peripheral blood. The CDR3 protein is CASSVDETRDTEAFF. CDR3 in DNA: TGTGCCAGCAGCGTAGATGAGACTAGGGACACTGAAGCTTTCTTT.